This entry concerns a single T cell receptor beta chain. The antigen is unknown. Trimming cost V 4 bases and J 4 bases, with 17 bases left between them. The V gene's germline CDR1 is MNHNY and CDR2 SVGAGI (reference sequence). CDR3 length: 15 residues. The PCR contained 60 Vbeta and 13 Jbeta primers. Clones were read by immunoSEQ multiplex PCR, and TCRdb kept only the in-frame ones, dropping some. The sample records approximately 210,000 clones, around nine tenths being singletons. The sample comes from a study of cytomegalovirus exposure and HLA in healthy donors. Findings and limits, study-wide: Most sequenced TCRs were rare (though some public TCRs occurred in many donors).

The material sequenced was PBMCs. The V gene is TRBV6-6, the J gene TRBJ2-7; tentatively, D is TRBD2 (6 bases). This TCR derives from a woman aged 18-29 years in good health and CMV-seronegative. The DNA of the CDR3 is TGTGCCAGCAGTTCCACCGGGACTTCCAGGTACGAGCAGTACTTC. This encodes CASSSTGTSRYEQYF.